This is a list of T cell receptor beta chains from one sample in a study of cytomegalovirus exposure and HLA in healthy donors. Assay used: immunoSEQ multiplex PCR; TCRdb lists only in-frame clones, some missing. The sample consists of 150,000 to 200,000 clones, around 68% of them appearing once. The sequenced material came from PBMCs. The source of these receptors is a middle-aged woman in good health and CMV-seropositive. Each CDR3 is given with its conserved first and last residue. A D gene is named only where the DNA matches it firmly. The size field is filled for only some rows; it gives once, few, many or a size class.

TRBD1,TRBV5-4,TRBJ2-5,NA,TGTGCCAGCAGCACACAGGGGTGGGAGACCCAGTACTTC,CASSTQGWETQYF
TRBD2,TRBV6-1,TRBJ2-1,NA,TGTGCCAGCAGTGAAGCGCGGCGGGAGATCCTGTTCTTC,CASSEARREILFF
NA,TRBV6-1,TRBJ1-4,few,TGTGCCAGCAGGGAACGGACAGAAGCTAATGAAAAACTGTTTTTT,CASRERTEANEKLFF
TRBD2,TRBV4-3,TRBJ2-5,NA,TGCGCCAGCAGCCAAGGGACTAGCGGGGGGGAGACCCAGTACTTC,CASSQGTSGGETQYF
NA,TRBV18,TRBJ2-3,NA,TGTGCCAGCTCACCCCGGGTGTTGGGTACGCAGTATTTT,CASSPRVLGTQYF
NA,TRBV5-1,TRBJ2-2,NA,TGCGCCAGCAGCTTCTCCCGGACAAGGACCGCCGGGGAGCTGTTTTTT,CASSFSRTRTAGELFF
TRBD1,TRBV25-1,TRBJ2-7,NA,TGTGCCAGCATAGGTACAGGGGGGTACGAGCAGTACTTC,CASIGTGGYEQYF
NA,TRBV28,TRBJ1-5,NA,TGTGCCAGCAGGCAAACAGGGTTATATCAGCCCCAGCATTTT,CASRQTGLYQPQHF
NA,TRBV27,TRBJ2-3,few,TGTGCCAGCAAGGTAGGAGGGACCACAGATACGCAGTATTTT,CASKVGGTTDTQYF
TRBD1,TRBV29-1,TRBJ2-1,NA,TGCAGCGTTGTCGGGACAGCCCCAAATGAGCAGTTCTTC,CSVVGTAPNEQFF
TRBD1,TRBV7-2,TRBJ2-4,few,TGTGCCAGCAGCTCGGGACAGGAGAAAAACATTCAGTACTTC,CASSSGQEKNIQYF
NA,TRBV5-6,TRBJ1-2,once,TGTGCCAGCAGCTTTGGTCAGTACAGTTCCCTCTATGGCTACCCCTTC,CASSFGQYSSLYGYPF
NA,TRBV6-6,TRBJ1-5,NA,TGTGCCAGCAGGGGGGGGGTCTTAAATCAGCCCCAGAATTTT,CASRGGVLNQPQNF
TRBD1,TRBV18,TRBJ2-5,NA,TGTGCCAGCTCACCGGGGACAGGGGCTCAAGAGACCCAGTACTTC,CASSPGTGAQETQYF
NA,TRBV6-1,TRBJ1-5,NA,TGTGCCAGCAGACGACAGTGGAATCAGCCCCAGCATTTT,CASRRQWNQPQHF
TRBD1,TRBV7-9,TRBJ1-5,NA,TGTGCCAGCAGCTTAGAAGGGGGGACAGGGAGCGGACAGCCCCAGCATTTT,CASSLEGGTGSGQPQHF
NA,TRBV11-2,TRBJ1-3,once,TGTGCCAGCAGAGACACAGGGACTGGAAACACCATATATTTT,CASRDTGTGNTIYF
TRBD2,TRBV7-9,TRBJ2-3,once,TGTGCCAGCAGCTTAGTCTCGGGGCTAGCGGGGCATACGCAGTATTTT,CASSLVSGLAGHTQYF
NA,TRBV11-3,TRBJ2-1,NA,TGTGCCAGCAGCCAGGACTCTGGTTCGGCGCAGTTCTTC,CASSQDSGSAQFF
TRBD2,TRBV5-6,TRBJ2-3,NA,TGTGCCAGCAGCCAGACTAGCGGGGGGGCCTCGGCAGATACGCAGTATTTT,CASSQTSGGASADTQYF
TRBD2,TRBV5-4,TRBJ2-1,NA,TGTGCCAGCAGCCCGACTAGCGGAGGTGAGGAGCAGTTCTTC,CASSPTSGGEEQFF
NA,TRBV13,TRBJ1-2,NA,TGTGCCAGCAGTTCCGACAGGATATATGGCTACACCTTC,CASSSDRIYGYTF
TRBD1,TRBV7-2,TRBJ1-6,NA,TGTGCCAGCAGCCTGTTGGGACAGAATAATTCACCCCTCCACTTT,CASSLLGQNNSPLHF
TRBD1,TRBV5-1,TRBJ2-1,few,TGCGCCAGCAGCTCGAGGGGGCAGGACTACAATGAGCAGTTCTTC,CASSSRGQDYNEQFF
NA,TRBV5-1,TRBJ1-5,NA,TGCGCCAGCAGCTTGGGGGCGCGTGGTCAGCCCCAGCATTTT,CASSLGARGQPQHF
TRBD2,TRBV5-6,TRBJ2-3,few,TGTGCCAGCAGCTTGGGCCTAGCGGGAGCGGTAGGCACAGATACGCAGTATTTT,CASSLGLAGAVGTDTQYF
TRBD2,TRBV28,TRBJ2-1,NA,TGTGCCAGCACCCCTGGGGGGGGAAGCTCCTACAATGAGCAGTTCTTC,CASTPGGGSSYNEQFF
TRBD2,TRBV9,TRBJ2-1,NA,TGTGCCAGCAGCGCAAGATCCGGGACTAGCGGGAGCTATGAGCAGTTCTTC,CASSARSGTSGSYEQFF
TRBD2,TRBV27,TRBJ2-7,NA,TGTGCCAGCAGTTTTGGAGCGGGAGCTCACGAGCAGTACTTC,CASSFGAGAHEQYF
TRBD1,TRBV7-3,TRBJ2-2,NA,TGTGCCAGCAGCCGTGAGGGGACAGGGGTCCCCGGGGAGCTGTTTTTT,CASSREGTGVPGELFF
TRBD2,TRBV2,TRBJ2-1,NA,TGTGCCAGCAGGGTCACTAGCGGGAGGTTATTCTTC,CASRVTSGRLFF
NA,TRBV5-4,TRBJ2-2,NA,TGTGCCAGCAGCTTGGCCGGCGGGACCGGGGAGCTGTTTTTT,CASSLAGGTGELFF
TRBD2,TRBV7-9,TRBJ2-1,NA,TGTGCCAGCAGCTTAACCCTTGGCGGAGCGGGAGGCCTCAATGAGCAGTTCTTC,CASSLTLGGAGGLNEQFF
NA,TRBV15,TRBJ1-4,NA,TGTGCCACCAGCAGACCGACAGGAGCTAATGAAAAACTGTTTTTT,CATSRPTGANEKLFF
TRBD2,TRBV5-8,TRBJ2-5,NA,TGTGCCAGCAGCTTGGGGACTAGCGGGGGACAAGAGACCCAGTACTTC,CASSLGTSGGQETQYF
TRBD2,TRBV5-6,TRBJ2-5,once,TGTGCCTCGATTCTGACTAGCGGGAGTTTCGGAGAGACCCAGTACTTC,CASILTSGSFGETQYF
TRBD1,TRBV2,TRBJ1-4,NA,TGTGCCAGCAGCCCCCAGGGACAGGAGAATGAAAAACTGTTTTTT,CASSPQGQENEKLFF
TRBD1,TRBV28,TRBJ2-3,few,TGTGCCAGCGGCGCGGGACAGGGGGTAACAGATACGCAGTATTTT,CASGAGQGVTDTQYF
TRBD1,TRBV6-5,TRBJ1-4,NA,TGTGCCACCTGGGACAGGGGGGACGAAAAACTGTTTTTT,CATWDRGDEKLFF
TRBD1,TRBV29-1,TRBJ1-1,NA,TGCAGCGTTGAGCAGGGGGCTAGCACTGAAGCTTTCTTT,CSVEQGASTEAFF
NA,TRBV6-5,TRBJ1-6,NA,TGTGCCAGCAGTTACTCGCGGAGCTCCTATAATTCACCCCTCCACTTT,CASSYSRSSYNSPLHF
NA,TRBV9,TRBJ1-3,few,TGTGCCAGCAGCGTAGCTGTAGGGGGTGGAAACACCATATATTTT,CASSVAVGGGNTIYF
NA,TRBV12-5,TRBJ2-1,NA,TGTGCTAGTGGTTTGCCTAGGAATTCGCAGTTCTTC,CASGLPRNSQFF
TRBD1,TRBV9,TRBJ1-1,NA,TGTGCCAGCAGCGTAGGACAACAGGGGGTAAACACTGAAGCTTTCTTT,CASSVGQQGVNTEAFF
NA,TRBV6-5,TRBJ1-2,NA,TGTGCCAGCAGGGACCAGGGATACGGCTACACCTTC,CASRDQGYGYTF
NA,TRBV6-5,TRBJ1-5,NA,TGTGCCAGCAGTTACTCGGGCGGGGGGGGACAGCCCCAGCATTTT,CASSYSGGGGQPQHF
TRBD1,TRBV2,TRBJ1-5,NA,TGTGCCAGCCGCTCCGGGACAGGGAATAATCAGCCCCAGCATTTT,CASRSGTGNNQPQHF
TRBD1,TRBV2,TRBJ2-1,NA,TGTGCCAGCAGTGTGCGGACAGGGATCCATGAGCAGTTCTTC,CASSVRTGIHEQFF
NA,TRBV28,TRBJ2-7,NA,TGTGCCAGCAGCTGGTCAGCGTTCTACGAGCAGTACTTC,CASSWSAFYEQYF